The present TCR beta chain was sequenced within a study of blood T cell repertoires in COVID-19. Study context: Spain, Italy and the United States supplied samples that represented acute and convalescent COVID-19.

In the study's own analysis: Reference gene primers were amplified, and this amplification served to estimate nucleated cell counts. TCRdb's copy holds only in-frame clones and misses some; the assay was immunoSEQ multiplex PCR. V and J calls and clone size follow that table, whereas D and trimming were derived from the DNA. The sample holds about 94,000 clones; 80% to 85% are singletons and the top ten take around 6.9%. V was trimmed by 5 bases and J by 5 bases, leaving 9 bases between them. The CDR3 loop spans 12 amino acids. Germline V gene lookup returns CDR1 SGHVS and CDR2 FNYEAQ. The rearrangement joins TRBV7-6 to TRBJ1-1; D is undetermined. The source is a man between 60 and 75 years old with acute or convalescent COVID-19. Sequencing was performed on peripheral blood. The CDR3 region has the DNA TGTGCCAGCAGCCGGCCGGGAACTGAAGCTTTCTTT. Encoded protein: CASSRPGTEAFF.